Listed below are T cell receptor beta chains from one sample, sequenced in a study of cytomegalovirus exposure and HLA in healthy donors. The protocol was immunoSEQ multiplex PCR, while the TCRdb copy is restricted to in-frame clones and leaves out a portion. The table has approximately 88,000 clones, approximately 71% seen once. Sequenced: PBMCs. These receptors originate from a man aged 25 to 45 in good health and CMV-seronegative. The CDR3 runs from the conserved cysteine through the conserved F or W. A D gene is named only where the DNA matches it firmly. Rows may omit the clone size; those that give it use once, few, many or a size class.

J gene	D gene	clone size	V gene	CDR3 protein	CDR3 DNA
TRBJ1-6	-	-	TRBV6-1	CASSEYGRGGSPLHF	TGTGCCAGCAGTGAATATGGGAGGGGGGGCTCACCCCTCCACTTT
TRBJ2-4	TRBD1	-	TRBV11-2	CASSLTTGVGNIQYF	TGTGCCAGCAGCCTAACGACAGGGGTCGGGAACATTCAGTACTTC
TRBJ1-5	-	-	TRBV2	CASSRTNDQPQHF	TGTGCCAGCTCGCGGACAAACGATCAGCCCCAGCATTTT
TRBJ1-6	TRBD1	-	TRBV7-2	CASNLGMNRGNSPLHF	TGTGCCAGCAACCTAGGGATGAACAGGGGTAATTCACCCCTCCACTTT
TRBJ1-2	-	few	TRBV6-1	CASSEAWRESRYGYTF	TGTGCCAGCAGTGAAGCTTGGCGGGAGTCGAGATATGGCTACACCTTC
TRBJ2-3	TRBD2	-	TRBV5-1	CASSPGLAGSDTQYF	TGCGCCAGCAGCCCGGGACTAGCGGGTTCAGATACGCAGTATTTT
TRBJ1-5	-	once	TRBV2	CASTRDTGWEPQHF	TGTGCCAGCACCCGGGACACCGGTTGGGAGCCCCAGCATTTT
TRBJ1-5	TRBD1	few	TRBV28	CASSLTGGDQPQHF	TGTGCCAGCAGTTTAACAGGGGGCGATCAGCCCCAGCATTTT
TRBJ1-5	-	-	TRBV27	CASSYGNNQPQHF	TGTGCCAGCAGTTACGGGAACAATCAGCCCCAGCATTTT
TRBJ1-4	TRBD1	few	TRBV18	CASSSRDRDEKLFF	TGTGCCAGCTCTTCCCGGGACAGGGATGAAAAACTGTTTTTT
TRBJ2-5	TRBD2	-	TRBV2	CASSENPGLAGAREYF	TGTGCCAGCAGTGAAAACCCGGGACTAGCGGGGGCGAGGGAGTACTTC
TRBJ2-3	-	few	TRBV5-1	CASSLAGGGRSADTQYF	TGCGCCAGCAGCTTGGCTGGGGGGGGGCGATCAGCAGATACGCAGTATTTT
TRBJ2-1	-	-	TRBV18	CASQGSGYNEQFF	TGTGCCAGTCAGGGGTCGGGGTACAATGAGCAGTTCTTC
TRBJ1-3	-	-	TRBV10-3	CAIRSTGTSGNTIYF	TGTGCCATCAGGTCCACAGGGACCTCTGGAAACACCATATATTTT
TRBJ1-6	TRBD1	-	TRBV28	CASRPDRGYSPLHF	TGTGCCAGCAGACCCGACAGGGGATATTCACCCCTCCACTTT
TRBJ2-3	TRBD2	-	TRBV18	CASSKLAGGTDTQYF	TGTGCCAGCTCAAAGCTAGCGGGGGGCACAGATACGCAGTATTTT
TRBJ2-5	-	-	TRBV2	CASSESTGRGETQYF	TGTGCCAGCAGTGAATCGACAGGGCGGGGAGAGACCCAGTACTTC
TRBJ2-7	TRBD2	-	TRBV6-1	CASSEVGLAGGEQYF	TGTGCCAGCAGTGAAGTGGGGCTAGCGGGAGGCGAGCAGTACTTC
TRBJ1-4	-	-	TRBV5-1	CASSLSGGREKLFF	TGCGCCAGCAGCTTGTCCGGGGGTCGGGAAAAACTGTTTTTT
TRBJ2-1	TRBD2	-	TRBV4-3	CASSQKGLAGSPPYNEQFF	TGCGCCAGCAGCCAGAAGGGACTAGCGGGGTCTCCCCCCTACAATGAGCAGTTCTTC
TRBJ2-7	TRBD2	-	TRBV5-4	CASSLGGAAGGPHEQYF	TGTGCCAGCAGCTTGGGAGGAGCAGCGGGGGGGCCCCACGAGCAGTACTTC
TRBJ1-5	TRBD1	few	TRBV7-9	CASSQDRVQPQHF	TGTGCCAGCAGCCAGGACAGGGTTCAGCCCCAGCATTTT
TRBJ2-2	TRBD2	-	TRBV7-2	CASSLGGTSGTHTGELFF	TGTGCCAGCAGCTTAGGGGGGACTAGCGGAACCCACACCGGGGAGCTGTTTTTT
TRBJ2-1	-	-	TRBV6-1	CASLPGQISYNEQFF	TGTGCCAGCTTACCCGGACAGATCTCCTACAATGAGCAGTTCTTC
TRBJ2-7	-	-	TRBV5-4	CASSSNFQVAGKVHEQYF	TGTGCCAGCAGCTCCAATTTTCAGGTTGCAGGGAAGGTGCACGAGCAGTACTTC
TRBJ1-2	-	-	TRBV11-2	CASSPLDRPNYGYTF	TGTGCCAGCAGCCCCCTGGACAGACCTAACTATGGCTACACCTTC
TRBJ2-7	-	-	TRBV10-3	CATNVGMRAYEQYF	TGTGCCACCAACGTTGGGATGCGGGCCTACGAGCAGTACTTC
TRBJ1-2	TRBD1	-	TRBV23-1	CASTVRLTGVNYGYTF	TGCGCCAGCACGGTGAGATTGACAGGGGTTAACTATGGCTACACCTTC
TRBJ2-7	-	-	TRBV10-2	CASSEVGAPYEQYF	TGCGCCAGCAGTGAGGTGGGAGCCCCCTACGAGCAGTACTTC
TRBJ2-2	TRBD2	-	TRBV4-1	CASSQGPTSGRAGELFF	TGCGCCAGCAGCCAAGGCCCGACTAGCGGGAGAGCCGGGGAGCTGTTTTTT
TRBJ1-1	TRBD1	-	TRBV2	CASTLGTGTGAFF	TGTGCCAGCACCCTCGGGACAGGGACTGGGGCTTTCTTT
TRBJ1-4	TRBD1	-	TRBV7-8	CASSRQGYEKLFF	TGTGCCAGCAGTCGACAGGGGTATGAAAAACTGTTTTTT
TRBJ1-6	TRBD1	-	TRBV7-2	CASSAGTGGSLPLHF	TGTGCCAGCAGCGCCGGGACAGGGGGCTCCTTACCCCTCCACTTT
TRBJ1-2	TRBD1	few	TRBV30	CAWVIPGTGRYTF	TGTGCCTGGGTAATCCCCGGGACAGGACGCTACACCTTC
TRBJ1-2	TRBD1	-	TRBV7-9	CASSLTGAPYGYTF	TGTGCCAGCAGCTTAACAGGGGCGCCCTATGGCTACACCTTC
TRBJ1-2	TRBD1	-	TRBV5-6	CASSLLTGALSNYGYTF	TGTGCCAGCAGCTTGTTGACAGGGGCCCTTTCTAACTATGGCTACACCTTC
TRBJ2-7	TRBD2	-	TRBV6-1	CASSDVLGLAAYEQYF	TGTGCCAGCAGTGATGTTTTGGGACTAGCGGCCTACGAGCAGTACTTC
TRBJ1-1	-	-	TRBV5-1	CASSLEQDTEAFF	TGCGCCAGCAGCTTGGAACAGGACACTGAAGCTTTCTTT
TRBJ2-1	TRBD2	-	TRBV27	CASSFGLAGHNEQFF	TGTGCCAGCAGTTTTGGGCTAGCGGGACACAATGAGCAGTTCTTC
TRBJ1-2	TRBD1	-	TRBV4-3	CASSLRQGERDTYGYTF	TGCGCCAGCAGCCTTAGACAGGGGGAAAGGGATACGTATGGCTACACCTTC
TRBJ2-7	-	-	TRBV28	CASRGTTGSYEQYF	TGTGCCAGCAGGGGGACAACCGGATCCTACGAGCAGTACTTC
TRBJ1-3	TRBD1	-	TRBV27	CASSLRGPSSGNTIYF	TGTGCCAGCAGTTTGAGGGGGCCCAGCTCTGGAAACACCATATATTTT
TRBJ2-5	-	-	TRBV5-1	CASTLDGRPQETQYF	TGCGCCAGCACCTTGGATGGCAGGCCACAAGAGACCCAGTACTTC
TRBJ1-2	-	-	TRBV5-1	CASSLGTTNYGYTF	TGCGCCAGCAGCTTAGGAACTACTAACTATGGCTACACCTTC
TRBJ1-2	TRBD1	-	TRBV6-1	CASSEFLDRAKLYGYTF	TGTGCCAGCAGCGAATTTCTGGACAGGGCCAAACTGTATGGCTACACCTTC
TRBJ1-1	-	-	TRBV5-1	CASSLAPTGSGEAFF	TGCGCCAGCAGCTTGGCCCCAACAGGGTCCGGTGAAGCTTTCTTT